Shown below are 29 T cell receptor beta chains from a single sample sequenced in a study of siplizumab effects on memory and regulatory T cells. TCRdb keeps only in-frame clones here, not all; method: immunoSEQ multiplex PCR. The table includes about 57,000 clones, 70% to 90% detected once. The material sequenced was memory CD4+ T cells sorted from blood. These receptors all come from a human donor in good health.

V gene TRBV9 combines with J gene TRBJ1-4; D remains unclear. V lost 0 bases to trimming and J lost 6 bases, with 6 bases between them. The CDR3 consists of 13 residues. The germline V gene has CDR1 SGDLS and CDR2 YYNGEE. The CDR3 nucleotides are TGTGCCAGCAGCGTAGCGGTCCATGAAAAACTGTTTTTT. Its translation is CASSVAVHEKLFF.

V and J are TRBV18 and TRBJ2-1, with 7 bases aligning to TRBD2. V shed 6 bases and J 0 bases; nucleotides not matched to a gene: 8. CDR1 and CDR2 (germline): KGHSH, LQKENI. The CDR3 is made up of 16 amino acids. The CDR3 protein is CASSRAQRGSYNEQFF. CDR3 coding DNA: TGTGCCAGCTCCCGCGCTCAGCGGGGCTCCTACAATGAGCAGTTCTTC.

The chain joins TRBV4-1 to TRBJ2-7, with D unresolved. This CDR3 has 14 residues. Trimming left V 4 bases short and J 5 bases short, with 15 bases between. Germline V CDR1 and CDR2: MGHRA, YSYEKL. The CDR3 spells CASSPWKRAHEQYF. DNA of the CDR3: TGCGCCAGCAGCCCATGGAAAAGGGCACACGAGCAGTACTTC.

The V and J genes are TRBV7-2 and TRBJ2-1; D may be TRBD2 (7 bases). Germline loops: CDR1 SGHTA, CDR2 FQGNSA. This CDR3 is built from 14 residues. V lost 5 bases and J 8 bases, leaving 16 bases between the germline ends. CDR3 nucleotide sequence: TGTGCCAGCAGCCCCAACTGGGGGGGCGATGAGCAGTTCTTC. Translation gives CASSPNWGGDEQFF.

Note on this clone: The sample has other DNA sequences that encode this CDR3 too. V gene TRBV28 combines with J gene TRBJ1-1; D possibly corresponds to TRBD1 (6 bases). There are 12 residues in the CDR3. V dropped 8 bases and J dropped 4 bases, with 11 bases sitting between them. Germline V gene sequence: CDR1 MDHEN, CDR2 SYDVKM. This CDR3 is CASRTGSTEAFF. In DNA form, the CDR3 reads TGTGCCAGCCGCACAGGGAGCACTGAAGCTTTCTTT.

The chain employs TRBV15 and TRBJ1-5, with D possibly being TRBD1 (6 bases). The CDR3 totals 17 residues. In germline, CDR1 is LNHNV, CDR2 YYDKDF (reference sequence). V gave up 3 bases and J gave up 0 bases, with 15 bases separating them. The DNA of the CDR3 is TGTGCCACCAGCAGCGATGGGGGGGCTTATAGCAATCAGCCCCAGCATTTT. Translating gives CATSSDGGAYSNQPQHF.

This clone appeared once. V usage is TRBV30 and J usage is TRBJ1-1, with D uncertain. The CDR3 has 14 amino acids. The V gene lost 0 bases and the J gene lost 8 bases, with 16 bases spanning the gap. In germline, CDR1 is GTSNPN, CDR2 SVGIG (reference sequence). CDR3 sequence reads: CAWSVKGAPEEAFF. CDR3 in DNA: TGTGCCTGGAGTGTAAAAGGAGCCCCCGAAGAAGCTTTCTTT.

The CDR3: CASSLATTDYGYTF. CDR3 DNA: TGCGCCAGCAGCTTGGCTACGACGGACTATGGCTACACCTTC. The gene calls are TRBV5-1 and TRBJ1-2; no clear D gene. V lost 0 bases to trimming and J lost 3 bases, with 9 bases between them. The CDR3 has 14 residues. The germline V gene encodes CDR1 SGHRS and CDR2 YFSETQ.

CDR3: CASSWTGDATDTQYF. The CDR3 DNA sequence: TGTGCCAGCAGCTGGACAGGGGATGCAACAGATACGCAGTATTTT. The chain joins TRBV5-6 to TRBJ2-3; TRBD1 agrees at 9 bases. This CDR3 spans 15 amino acids. Germline loops: CDR1 SGHDT, CDR2 YYEEEE. V shed 3 bases, J shed 3 bases, and the junction held 5 bases outside the gene matches.

The chain employs TRBV2 and TRBJ2-2, with a tentative D call TRBD2 (5 bases). V lost 7 bases and J 5 bases, leaving 20 bases between the germline ends. Germline CDR1 and CDR2: SNHLY and FYNNEI. CDR3 length: 16 amino acids. The CDR3 bases are TGTGCCAGCAAGCGGATGGCAAGTAGTAGTACCGGGGAGCTGTTTTTT. Translating gives CASKRMASSSTGELFF.

This clone occurred once. The J gene is TRBJ1-2, the V gene TRBV4-2; D might be TRBD1 (5 bases). From germline, CDR1 is LGHNA and CDR2 YNFKEQ. The CDR3 extends over 16 amino acids. Trimming pared 0 bases from V and 8 bases from J, leaving 19 bases between. The CDR3 loop reads CASSQDPRLPGYGYTF. Here the CDR3 DNA reads TGTGCCAGCAGCCAAGACCCGAGACTCCCAGGGTACGGCTACACCTTC.

The chain uses TRBV6-5 and TRBJ2-1; D is unclear. CDR1 and CDR2 from the germline V gene are MNHEY and SVGAGI. CDR3 length: 10 amino acids. Trimming stripped 2 bases from V and 7 bases from J, with 0 bases between. The CDR3 here is CASSYNEQFF. Here the CDR3 DNA reads TGTGCCAGCAGTTACAATGAGCAGTTCTTC.

J is TRBJ1-5 and V is TRBV19; 7 bases agree with TRBD1. CDR3 size: 14 residues. J was trimmed by 4 bases and V by 5 bases; bases with no gene match: 5. Per germline, CDR1 LNHDA and CDR2 SQIVND (reference sequence). CDR3 residues: CASSSRDRNQPQHF. DNA for the CDR3: TGTGCCAGTAGTTCCCGGGACAGAAATCAGCCCCAGCATTTT.

The rearrangement joins TRBV7-2 to TRBJ1-1, with 7 bases fitting TRBD1. The ends lost 2 bases at V and 3 bases at J; junction bases unmatched: 3. Germline V gives CDR1 SGHTA, CDR2 FQGNSA. The CDR3 is 14 residues long. The CDR3 DNA is TGTGCCAGCAGCTTACAGGGGGGGGACACTGAAGCTTTCTTT. Its translation: CASSLQGGDTEAFF.

The chain links TRBV7-3 to TRBJ2-7; no firm D call. The germline CDR1 and CDR2 sequences are SGHTA and FQGTGA. The CDR3 consists of 13 residues. V lost 5 bases and J lost 1, with 9 bases in between. The CDR3 sequence: CASSPAFSYEQYF. Written as DNA, the CDR3 is TGTGCCAGCAGCCCCGCTTTTTCCTACGAGCAGTACTTC.

The gene calls are TRBV6-1 and TRBJ2-7; no clear D. Per germline, CDR1 MNHNS and CDR2 SASEGT. The CDR3 is made up of 14 amino acids. V lost 6 bases to trimming and J lost 1 base, with 13 bases between them. DNA for the CDR3: TGTGCCAGCAGCAGAGACTTTGAATCCTACGAGCAGTACTTC. Translating gives CASSRDFESYEQYF.

The CDR3 sequence is CAARSGMNTEAFF. In nucleotides, the CDR3 is TGTGCCGCTCGGTCCGGCATGAACACTGAAGCTTTCTTT. The chain links TRBV10-3 to TRBJ1-1; D remains ambiguous. The CDR3 covers 13 residues. In germline, CDR1 is ENHRY, CDR2 SYGVKD. Trimming shortened V by 11 bases and J by 0 bases, and 13 bases separated the two germline ends.

This chain connects TRBV29-1 to TRBJ2-1, with D possibly TRBD2 on 5 matching bases. In germline, CDR1 is SQVTM, CDR2 ANQGSEA. This CDR3 contains 11 residues. The CDR3 nucleotides are TGCAGGATAACTAGCTACAATGAGCAGTTCTTC. Protein sequence: CRITSYNEQFF.

The chain links TRBV5-1 to TRBJ2-5; tentatively, D is TRBD2 (5 bases). V was pared by 0 bases and J by 5 bases, with 11 bases between. Germline CDR1 reads SGHRS; CDR2 reads YFSETQ. CDR3 length: 14 residues. CDR3 DNA sequence: TGCGCCAGCAGCTTGGAACTAGACGGCGAGACCCAGTACTTC. Residues: CASSLELDGETQYF. The complete variable domain, with remaining parts taken from reference TRBV5-1 and TRBJ2-5, reads KAGVTQTPRYLIKTRGQQVTLSCSPISGHRSVSWYQQTPGQGLQFLFEYFSETQRNKGNFPGRFSGRQFSNSRSEMNVSTLELGDSALYLCASSLELDGETQYFGPGTRLLVL.

The V call is TRBV5-1, the J call TRBJ2-7, with 8 bases identical to TRBD1. From germline, CDR1 is SGHRS and CDR2 YFSETQ. The J segment lost 4 bases and the V segment lost 9 bases, leaving 12 bases of the junction unmatched. The CDR3 consists of 14 residues. This chain's CDR3 is CATKFGTGIYEQYF. The CDR3 DNA reads as TGCGCCACCAAGTTTGGGACAGGTATTTACGAGCAGTACTTC.

The V and J genes are TRBV9 and TRBJ2-3; 8 bases align to TRBD1. J was trimmed by 5 bases and V by 3 bases; bases with no gene match: 8. There are 15 residues in the CDR3. Germline V gives CDR1 SGDLS, CDR2 YYNGEE. CDR3 residues: CASSATGQGVDTQYF. The CDR3 bases are TGTGCCAGCAGCGCAACCGGACAGGGAGTAGATACGCAGTATTTT.

The chain recombines TRBV29-1 with TRBJ2-1; 7 bases are shared with TRBD2. With V trimmed by 4 bases and J by 7 bases, 7 bases remained unmatched. The CDR3 sequence is 13 residues long. Germline V gene data show CDR1 as SQVTM and CDR2 as ANQGSEA. CDR3 in DNA: TGCAGCGTTGGGACTAGACGGCTTAATGAGCAGTTCTTC. Translating gives CSVGTRRLNEQFF.

The gene calls are TRBV19 and TRBJ2-5; TRBD1 is a possible D gene (7 bases). The germline V and J ends were trimmed by 5 bases and 5 bases, with 18 bases remaining between them. The CDR3 contains 15 residues. Germline CDR1 reads LNHDA; CDR2 reads SQIVND (reference sequence). The CDR3 nucleotides are TGTGCCAGTAGTTACCAGGGGGGAGGAGGGGAGACCCAGTACTTC. Translation: CASSYQGGGGETQYF.

The chain combines TRBV5-1 with TRBJ1-6; D is unclear. Trimming removed 3 bases from V and 0 bases from J, with 16 bases in between. Germline V CDR1 and CDR2: SGHRS, YFSETQ. The length of the CDR3 is 18 residues. For the CDR3, the DNA is TGCGCCAGCAGCTCCCTTGCTACCGGGGTCTCCTATAATTCACCCCTCCACTTT. This gives the protein CASSSLATGVSYNSPLHF.

The chain has TRBV19 and TRBJ2-1, with D tentatively TRBD1 or TRBD2 (7 bases each). V lost 5 bases, J lost 0 bases, and 17 bases lay in between. CDR1 LNHDA and CDR2 SQIVND come from the germline V gene (reference sequence). The CDR3 is 17 amino acids. Here the CDR3 DNA reads TGTGCCAGTAGTCGGGTCCAGGGGGGGCCCTCCTACAATGAGCAGTTCTTC. Translated, it gives CASSRVQGGPSYNEQFF. The full variable domain, completed using reference TRBV19 and TRBJ2-1, is DGGITQSPKYLFRKEGQNVTLSCEQNLNHDAMYWYRQDPGQGLRLIYYSQIVNDFQKGDIAEGYSVSREKKESFPLTVTSAQKNPTAFYLCASSRVQGGPSYNEQFFGPGTRLTVL.

This sequence joins TRBV7-9 and TRBJ2-5, with 7 bases matching TRBD1. The CDR3 has 14 residues. Losses at the gene ends were 4 bases for V and 5 bases for J; bases not matched to a gene: 7. Germline V gene lookup returns CDR1 SEHNR and CDR2 FQNEAQ (reference sequence). CDR3 DNA: TGTGCCAGCAGCTCCGGACAGGTCCCGGAGACCCAGTACTTC. Protein sequence: CASSSGQVPETQYF.

The chain is built from TRBV1 and TRBJ2-7; the table's D call of TRBD2 was not tested on the DNA. TRBV1 is designated a pseudogene. The CDR3 is 15 amino acids. CDR3 in amino acids: CTSSPGRTPAYEQYF. The CDR3 DNA reads TGCACCAGCAGCCCGGGGAGGACTCCCGCCTACGAGCAGTACTTC.

This chain uses TRBV5-4 with TRBJ2-7, with 12 bases matching TRBD1. The CDR3 has 14 amino acids. In germline, CDR1 is SGHNT, CDR2 YYREEE (reference sequence). Trimming cost V 3 bases and J 6 bases; bases outside gene matches: 4. The CDR3 reads CASSWGQGAGEQYF. DNA for the CDR3: TGTGCCAGCAGCTGGGGACAGGGGGCGGGCGAGCAGTACTTC.

The gene calls are TRBV7-9 and TRBJ1-2; D may be TRBD1 (5 bases). The CDR3 spans 13 residues. Germline V gene sequence: CDR1 SEHNR, CDR2 FQNEAQ (reference sequence). V lost 5 bases and J lost 4, with 11 bases in between. The CDR3 is CASSPRGLYGYTF. The CDR3 coding sequence is TGTGCCAGCAGCCCTCGGGGACTCTATGGCTACACCTTC.